This TCR beta chain was found in a study of T cell responses to AZD1222 COVID-19 vaccine. Study results and caveats: The donors showed a predominance of white British ancestry and of females, with possible underestimation of clonal diversity. Baseline serology detected seropositivity in only a handful of AZD1222 recipients.

Researchers grouped second doses given at about 4 or about 12 weeks into one pool. A word on this clone: The antigen is unknown.

Sequenced by immunoSEQ multiplex PCR; TCRdb stores in-frame clones only, minus some. The table includes roughly 150,000 clones, approximately 94% detected once. From germline, CDR1 is KGHSH and CDR2 LQKENI. CDR3 length equals 16 residues. The junction had 4 bases not matched to a gene; V was cut back by 2 bases and J by 2 bases. This clonotype was obtained from an adult who received the AZD1222 COVID-19 vaccine. The sample here was peripheral blood, taken 28 days after the second AZD1222 dose. The chain links TRBV18 to TRBJ2-3; 10 nucleotides agree with TRBD2. CDR3 residues: CASSPILAGTTDTQYF. CDR3 sequence (DNA): TGTGCCAGCTCACCAATACTAGCGGGAACCACAGATACGCAGTATTTT.